One sample yielded the 24 T cell receptor beta chains listed below, sequenced in a study of tissue T cells after allogeneic stem cell transplantation. Only in-frame clones appear in the TCRdb table, and some are missing; sequencing was by immunoSEQ multiplex PCR. The table lists roughly 7,200 clones, 45% to 50% of them singletons. Time point given: mouse harvest day 7 after allogeneic transplant. Mouse grafts combined 10^7 T-cell-depleted bone marrow cells with 10^6 splenic CD5+ T cells. The sequenced material came from gut tissue. All receptors come from a female BALB/c mouse given C57BL/6 T cells with graft-versus-host disease after an allogeneic hematopoietic cell transplant.

This clone was observed a handful of times. Any gene name here is a mouse gene name. Partial CDR3 DNA: TGTGCCAGCAGTGGGGACAGGGGGCGAGAACAGTAC. This sequence encodes CASSGDRGREQY. The whole CDR3 protein reads CASSGDRGREQYF. V and J are TRBV13-1 and TRBJ2-7; 12 bases agree with TRBD1. The sequence runs out 1 residue before the end of the CDR3; the remainder is reconstructed from the germline J gene. J was trimmed by 7 bases and V by 3 bases; bases with no gene match: 2. This CDR3 is built from 13 residues. Germline V gives CDR1 NSHNY, CDR2 SYGAGN.

Points on this clone: Gene names and germline refer to mouse. The CDR3 is cut off 1 residue early in the read; its end comes from the germline J gene. The gene calls are TRBV26 and TRBJ2-1; 7 nucleotides line up with TRBD2. Germline values: CDR1 KGHPV, CDR2 FQNQEV (reference sequence). With V trimmed by 4 bases and J by 0 bases, 6 bases remained unmatched. The CDR3 contains 16 residues. The CDR3 is CASSRDWAYNYAEQFF. The part of the CDR3 DNA that was read is TGTGCCAGCAGTCGTGACTGGGCCTATAACTATGCTGAGCAGTTC.

As concerns this clone: Gene labels here are mouse ones. The missing CDR3 end, 1 residue past where the read stops, is filled in from the germline J gene. The V gene is TRBV23, the J gene TRBJ2-5; no check of the table's D call, TRBD2, against the DNA was made. The CDR3 totals 15 residues. Germline V gives CDR1 KGHTA, CDR2 FQNQQP. The DNA read from the CDR3 is TGCTCCAGCAGTCAATCGGAGGGGGGGCCTGACACCCAGTAC. As protein: CSSSQSEGGPDTQY. The CDR3 in its entirety is CSSSQSEGGPDTQYF.

With regard to this clone: Mouse names are used for the genes. The read terminates 1 residue ahead of where the CDR3 ends, so the germline J gene completes it. The chain employs TRBV26 and TRBJ2-1; D unresolved. The germline CDR1 and CDR2 sequences are KGHPV and FQNQEV (reference sequence). This CDR3 has 13 residues. V dropped 4 bases and J dropped 0 bases, with 4 bases sitting between them. CDR3 residues: CASSQGNYAEQFF. CDR3 bases read: TGTGCCAGCAGTCAGGGTAACTATGCTGAGCAGTTC.

As to this clone: Genes and germline come from the mouse. The CDR3 end falls 1 residue outside the read, so it is completed with the germline J gene. The chain recombines TRBV26 with TRBJ2-5; 7 bases are a match to TRBD1. The CDR3 has 13 amino acids. CDR1 is KGHPV, CDR2 FQNQEV, per germline (reference sequence). The V gene end was trimmed by 4 bases and the J gene end by 4 bases; junction bases not matched to a gene: 2. Incomplete CDR3 DNA: TGTGCCAGCAGTCGACAGGGCAAAGACACCCAGTAC. It yields the protein CASSRQGKDTQY. The full CDR3 reads CASSRQGKDTQYF. The entire variable domain, with the rest obtained from reference TRBV26 and TRBJ2-5, is as follows: NSKVIQTPRYLVKGQGQKAKMRCIPEKGHPVVFWYQQNKNNEFKFLINFQNQEVLQQIDMTEKRFSAECPSNSPCSLEIQSSEAGDSALYLCASSRQGKDTQYFGPGTRLLVL.

In this sample, this clone is large. Gene labels here are mouse ones. The read ends 1 residue before the CDR3 terminus; that terminus is restored from the germline J gene. The chain uses TRBV13-2 and TRBJ1-5; 7 nucleotides match TRBD1. Germline V lookup: CDR1 NNHNN, CDR2 SYGAGS (reference sequence). CDR3 length: 15 residues. The ends lost 5 bases at V and 3 bases at J; junction bases unmatched: 8. This chain's CDR3 is CASGRGGRGNQAPLF. CDR3 bases read: TGTGCCAGCGGGCGAGGGGGCAGGGGCAACCAGGCTCCGCTT.

Details on this clone: Mouse names are used for the genes. The read terminates 1 residue before the CDR3 end, so the remaining end is supplied by the germline J gene. The chain recombines TRBV26 with TRBJ2-3; D is uncertain. This CDR3 is built from 12 residues. The ends were cut back, 0 bases at V and 3 bases at J, with 1 base in the middle. Per the germline V gene, CDR1 is KGHPV and CDR2 is FQNQEV (reference sequence). The CDR3: CASSLSAETLYF. CDR3 bases read: TGTGCCAGCAGTCTGTCAGCAGAAACGCTGTAT.

This clone has more than one count but fewer than ten. Mouse names are used for the genes. The missing CDR3 end, 1 residue past where the read stops, is filled in from the germline J gene. This rearrangement joins TRBV2 to TRBJ2-7, with 10 bases that match TRBD2. This CDR3 has 16 amino acids. Germline CDR1 and CDR2: LGHNA and YSYQKL. J gave up 0 bases and V 0 bases, and 2 bases lay outside the gene matches. The DNA read from the CDR3 is TGTGCCAGCAGCCAAGACTGGGGGGGCAGCTCCTATGAACAGTAC. Residues: CASSQDWGGSSYEQY. The CDR3 in its entirety is CASSQDWGGSSYEQYF.

Comment on this clone: Gene names and germline refer to mouse. The sequenced fragment ends 1 residue before the CDR3 boundary, so the rest is inferred from the germline J gene. The chain links TRBV26 to TRBJ1-6; TRBD1 matches at 9 bases. TRBJ1-6 is treated as an ORF (open reading frame) with a function not yet certain. Germline values: CDR1 KGHPV, CDR2 FQNQEV (reference sequence). After removal of 4 bases from V and 11 bases from J, the junction contained 3 bases not matched to a gene. This CDR3 has 13 residues. Incomplete CDR3 DNA: TGTGCCAGCAGTCCTGGACAGGGGACGCCCCTCTAC. Translation gives CASSPGQGTPLY. The CDR3 in its entirety is CASSPGQGTPLYF.

As for this clone: These gene names are mouse names. The sequence runs out 1 residue before the end of the CDR3; the remainder is reconstructed from the germline J gene. The J gene is TRBJ2-3, the V gene TRBV23. The CDR3 loop spans 13 amino acids. Germline V gene sequence: CDR1 KGHTA, CDR2 FQNQQP. The CDR3 bases that were read are TGCTCCAGCAGTCAAAGGACTGCAGAAACGCTGTAT. Its translation is CSSSQRTAETLY. The complete CDR3 protein is CSSSQRTAETLYF.

As to this clone: Germline and genes here are mouse. The CDR3 goes on 1 residue after the read ends, and that part is filled in from the germline J gene. The chain couples TRBV26 to TRBJ2-4; maybe TRBD1 (6 bases). Germline-derived CDR1 and CDR2 are KGHPV and FQNQEV (reference sequence). The ends were cut back, 0 bases at V and 0 bases at J, with 7 bases in the middle. This CDR3 is built from 15 residues. The chain's CDR3 is CASSLSRGSQNTLYF. CDR3 bases read: TGTGCCAGCAGTCTGTCCAGGGGTAGTCAAAACACCTTGTAC.

On this clone itself: The genes are named according to mouse. Read coverage stops 1 residue before the CDR3 terminus; the germline J gene supplies the remainder. The chain employs TRBV26 and TRBJ2-1; the D gene is possibly TRBD1 (5 bases). V was shortened by 2 bases and J by 1 base, with 6 bases between the two germline ends. Germline loops: CDR1 KGHPV, CDR2 FQNQEV (reference sequence). This CDR3 has 14 amino acids. CDR3 region: CASSLRTNYAEQFF. The sequenced CDR3 bases are TGTGCCAGCAGTCTGAGGACAAACTATGCTGAGCAGTTC.

As regards this clone: The gene names given are mouse names. The CDR3 extends 1 residue past the end of the read, so its final part is completed from the germline J gene. The J gene is TRBJ2-5, the V gene TRBV26, with 9 bases that match TRBD1. Trimming cost V 6 bases and J 5 bases; bases outside gene matches: 9. The CDR3 sequence is 15 residues long. Per germline, CDR1 KGHPV and CDR2 FQNQEV (reference sequence). The CDR3 DNA, read in part, is TGTGCCAGCAGCCCTAACAGGGGGCAGGGAGACACCCAGTAC. Translated: CASSPNRGQGDTQY. Given in full, the CDR3 is CASSPNRGQGDTQYF.

About this clone itself: The gene symbols are mouse symbols. The DNA ends 1 residue before the CDR3 does, and the rest of the CDR3 is filled in from the germline J gene. J is TRBJ1-1 and V is TRBV3, with TRBD1 matching 7 bases. Germline loops: CDR1 SNHLY, CDR2 FYNGKV (reference sequence). Trimming cost V 1 base and J 4 bases; bases outside gene matches: 3. The CDR3 is 14 residues long. CDR3 sequence: CASSLEGAVTEVFF. The covered CDR3 bases are TGTGCCAGCAGCTTAGAGGGGGCGGTCACAGAAGTCTTC.

Turning to this clone: The gene names given are mouse names. Sequencing ends 1 residue short of the CDR3 end; the germline J gene provides the rest. The chain recombines TRBV24 with TRBJ2-1; 10 nucleotides agree with TRBD1. The CDR3 loop spans 15 amino acids. V was pared by 2 bases and J by 5 bases, with 3 bases of the junction left unmatched. Germline CDR1 is KGHTA and CDR2 is FRNEEI. The CDR3 bases that were read are TGTGCCAGCAGTCTGGACAGGGGGCGGGATGCTGAGCAGTTC. It yields the protein CASSLDRGRDAEQF. In full, the CDR3 reads CASSLDRGRDAEQFF.

The table lists this clone with a few counts. Germline and genes: mouse. The read ends 1 residue early relative to the CDR3; the germline J gene fills the gap. J is TRBJ1-1 and V is TRBV26, with 12 bases lining up with TRBD1. Germline CDR1 is KGHPV and CDR2 is FQNQEV (reference sequence). Losses at the gene ends were 6 bases for V and 3 bases for J; bases not matched to a gene: 5. This CDR3 contains 15 residues. The CDR3 DNA, read in part, is TGTGCCAGCAGCCCCGGGACAGGGGGCCACACAGAAGTCTTC. As protein: CASSPGTGGHTEVF. The CDR3 as a whole reads CASSPGTGGHTEVFF.

This clone was seen only a few times. Gene names denote mouse genes. The read gets to within 1 residue of the CDR3 end, and the germline J gene fills in the rest. V is TRBV29 and J is TRBJ2-5; maybe TRBD1 (5 bases). This CDR3 comprises 14 residues. The germline V gene has CDR1 MSHET and CDR2 SYDVDS. The germline V and J ends were trimmed by 4 bases and 0 bases, with 8 bases remaining between them. The CDR3 DNA, read in part, is TGTGCTAGCAGTTCACAGGATAACCAAGACACCCAGTAC. Amino acid sequence: CASSSQDNQDTQY. The full CDR3 reads CASSSQDNQDTQYF.

This clone has only a few counts. The genes are named according to mouse. Sequencing ends 1 residue short of the CDR3 end; the germline J gene provides the rest. This chain joins TRBV20 and TRBJ2-7, with TRBD2 identical over 10 bases. The CDR3 is made up of 14 amino acids. The trim removed 5 bases at V and 0 bases at J, leaving 4 bases unmatched. Germline lookup yields CDR1 GFQATS and CDR2 STVNSAI. The CDR3 DNA, read in part, is TGTGGTGCTGAGGACTGGGGGAGCTCCTATGAACAGTAC. The encoded protein is CGAEDWGSSYEQY. The whole CDR3 region reads CGAEDWGSSYEQYF. The full variable domain, with the rest looked up from reference TRBV20 and TRBJ2-7, is GALVYQYPRRTICKSGTSMRMECQAVGFQATSVAWYRQSPQKTFELIALSTVNSAIKYEQNFTQEKFPISHPNLSFSSMTVLNAYLEDRGLYLCGAEDWGSSYEQYFGPGTRLTVL.

Notes on this clone: Gene names are the mouse ones. The observed sequence ends 1 residue before the CDR3 terminus, with the missing tail filled in from the germline J gene. The chain has TRBV12-1 and TRBJ2-4; 10 bases align to TRBD2. V trimming: 0 bases; J trimming: 4 bases; junction bases outside the gene matches: 3. CDR3 length: 15 amino acids. Germline V CDR1 and CDR2: SGHSN, HYEKVE. The CDR3 DNA, read in part, is TGTGCCAGCTCTCTCTCCGGACTGGGGGAAAACACCTTGTAC. Residues: CASSLSGLGENTLY. The whole CDR3 protein reads CASSLSGLGENTLYF. Drawing the rest from reference TRBV12-1 and TRBJ2-4, the complete variable domain is DSGVVQSPRHIIKEKGGRSVLTCIPISGHSNVVWYQQTLGKELKFLIQHYEKVERDKGFLPSRFSVQQFDDYHSEMNMSALELEDSAMYFCASSLSGLGENTLYFGAGTRLSVL.

Notes on this clone: The gene names here belong to mouse. With the read ending 1 residue before the CDR3 end, the germline J gene is used to fill in that end. V is TRBV26 and J is TRBJ2-7; D is ambiguous. The germline V gene encodes CDR1 KGHPV and CDR2 FQNQEV (reference sequence). The CDR3 is made up of 13 amino acids. Trimming removed 4 bases from V and 0 bases from J, with 7 bases in between. CDR3 in amino acids: CASSRGLSYEQYF. Incomplete CDR3 DNA: TGTGCCAGCAGTCGGGGTCTCTCCTATGAACAGTAC.

This clone was observed a few times. Gene names and germline match the mouse. The CDR3 extends 1 residue past the end of the read, so its final part is completed from the germline J gene. The chain is built from TRBV23 and TRBJ2-5; the listed D gene, TRBD2, was not tested against the DNA. CDR3 length: 15 residues. In germline, CDR1 is KGHTA, CDR2 FQNQQP. CDR3 residues: CSSSQSGTGQDTQYF. The sequenced part of the CDR3 DNA is TGCTCCAGCAGTCAATCCGGGACTGGGCAAGACACCCAGTAC.

Turning to this clone: The gene names given are mouse names. The read stops 1 residue short of the end of the CDR3; the missing end is completed from the germline J gene. The chain uses TRBV26 and TRBJ2-2, with 12 bases fitting TRBD2. Unmatched junction bases numbered 6, after V lost 2 bases and J lost 8 bases. Germline V gene sequence: CDR1 KGHPV, CDR2 FQNQEV (reference sequence). The CDR3 is made up of 16 amino acids. The part of the CDR3 DNA that was read is TGTGCCAGCAGTCTGGTGACTGGGGGGGCGAGAGGGCAGCTCTAC. This gives the protein CASSLVTGGARGQLY. The whole CDR3 sequence is CASSLVTGGARGQLYF.

This clone is labeled as large. The gene symbols are mouse symbols. The read terminates 1 residue ahead of where the CDR3 ends, so the germline J gene completes it. V usage is TRBV15 and J usage is TRBJ2-7; the D call may be TRBD1 or TRBD2 (5 bases each). The V and J ends lost 5 bases and 3 bases respectively, with 11 bases between them. Germline CDR1 reads SGHND; CDR2 reads FRSKSL. The length of the CDR3 is 13 residues. The CDR3 bases that were read are TGTGCCAGCAGTCTCGGGACGGACTATGAACAGTAC. Protein sequence: CASSLGTDYEQY. The full CDR3 sequence reads CASSLGTDYEQYF.

In regard to this clone: These gene names are mouse names. The DNA ends 1 residue before the CDR3 does, and the rest of the CDR3 is filled in from the germline J gene. This chain uses TRBV12-1 with TRBJ2-5; D assignment may be TRBD1 or TRBD2 (6 bases each). The CDR3 runs 15 residues. The V and J ends lost 3 bases and 0 bases respectively, with 12 bases between them. The V gene's germline CDR1 is SGHSN and CDR2 HYEKVE. The CDR3 sequence: CASSSGAVNQDTQYF. The DNA read from the CDR3 is TGTGCCAGCTCTTCGGGGGCCGTTAACCAAGACACCCAGTAC.